The rows below give T cell receptor beta chains drawn from one sample of a study of blood T cell repertoires in COVID-19. Sequencing was performed with immunoSEQ multiplex PCR; in TCRdb, only in-frame clones are kept and a portion is missing. Of 200,000 to 300,000 clones in the sample, about 87% are singletons; the top ten hold 5.2%. The sample consisted of peripheral blood. The receptors were sampled from a woman aged 55-70 years with COVID-19, enrolled during active disease. The CDR3 runs from the conserved cysteine through the conserved F or W. A D gene is named only where the DNA matches it firmly. Size is stated for part of the rows, as once, few or many counts, or as a class when the clone is expanded.

size,D,J,V,length,CDR3,DNA
NA,NA,TRBJ1-2,TRBV9,14,CASTPRRSTIGYTF,TGTGCCAGCACCCCCCGGCGCAGCACTATAGGCTACACCTTC
NA,NA,TRBJ1-5,TRBV9,13,CASSRDVEEPQHF,TGTGCCAGCAGCAGAGACGTTGAGGAGCCCCAGCATTTT
NA,TRBD1,TRBJ2-5,TRBV29-1,15,CSVGQGSASQETQYF,TGCAGCGTCGGACAGGGAAGCGCTAGCCAAGAGACCCAGTACTTC
NA,TRBD1,TRBJ1-1,TRBV6-2/TRBV6-3,15,CASSLPGQPNTEAFF,TGTGCCAGCAGCCTTCCGGGACAGCCGAACACTGAAGCTTTCTTT
NA,NA,TRBJ2-2,TRBV11-3,13,CASSLRVTGELFF,TGTGCCAGCAGCTTACGCGTCACCGGGGAGCTGTTTTTT
NA,NA,TRBJ1-1,TRBV19,13,CASSINLGTEAFF,TGTGCCAGTAGTATAAATCTCGGGACTGAAGCTTTCTTT
NA,NA,TRBJ2-7,TRBV3-1/TRBV3-2,17,CASSPSVPSRASYEQYF,TGTGCCAGCAGCCCCTCCGTGCCTAGCCGGGCCTCCTACGAGCAGTACTTC
NA,TRBD2,TRBJ2-3,TRBV6-5,15,CASSYTSGRSDTQYF,TGTGCCAGCAGTTACACCAGCGGGAGGTCAGATACGCAGTATTTT
NA,NA,TRBJ2-3,TRBV29-1,10,CSVGADTQYF,TGCAGCGTAGGGGCCGATACGCAGTATTTT
few,TRBD1,TRBJ2-1,TRBV6-2/TRBV6-3,17,CASSSALTGQLYNEQFF,TGTGCCAGCAGTTCGGCTCTGACGGGACAGCTTTACAATGAGCAGTTCTTC
few,NA,TRBJ2-2,TRBV24-1,15,CATSAFARVDGELFF,TGTGCCACCAGTGCGTTCGCCAGGGTGGACGGGGAGCTGTTTTTT
NA,NA,TRBJ2-1,TRBV18,15,CASSGVGGSYNEQFF,TGTGCCAGCTCAGGGGTAGGGGGCTCCTACAATGAGCAGTTCTTC
NA,TRBD2,TRBJ2-3,TRBV28,15,CASSSQREWTDTQYF,TGTGCCAGCAGTTCTCAGCGGGAGTGGACAGATACGCAGTATTTT
NA,NA,TRBJ2-1,TRBV7-2,16,CASSSPGVRSYNEQFF,TGTGCCAGCAGTTCTCCAGGGGTCCGCTCCTACAATGAGCAGTTCTTC
NA,TRBD2,TRBJ2-1,TRBV7-2,16,CASSYGTSGSTAEQFF,TGTGCCAGCAGCTACGGGACTAGCGGGAGTACAGCTGAGCAGTTCTTC
NA,TRBD2,TRBJ2-3,TRBV28,21,CASSLSMGVGGTSETTDTQYF,TGTGCCAGCAGTTTATCGATGGGAGTTGGGGGGACTAGCGAAACCACAGATACGCAGTATTTT
few,TRBD1,TRBJ1-2,TRBV24-1,17,CATQPKGQGPANYGYTF,TGTGCCACCCAGCCCAAGGGACAGGGGCCTGCTAACTATGGCTACACCTTC
few,NA,TRBJ1-1,TRBV29-1,12,CSVGRGSTEAFF,TGCAGCGTTGGACGGGGGAGCACTGAAGCTTTCTTT
NA,NA,TRBJ1-3,TRBV27,13,CASSINSGNTIYF,TGTGCCAGCAGCATCAACTCTGGAAACACCATATATTTT
NA,TRBD2,TRBJ2-2,TRBV5-4,15,CASSTSGSYTGELFF,TGTGCCAGCAGCACTAGCGGGAGCTACACCGGGGAGCTGTTTTTT
NA,TRBD1,TRBJ1-2,TRBV6-2/TRBV6-3,13,CASSYVQGVGYTF,TGTGCCAGCAGTTACGTACAGGGGGTTGGCTACACCTTC
NA,NA,TRBJ1-5,TRBV28,15,CASSTRSLGNQPQHF,TGTGCCAGCAGTACACGTAGCCTCGGCAATCAGCCCCAGCATTTT
NA,TRBD1,TRBJ2-7,TRBV30,15,CAWCKGAGRAYEQYF,TGTGCCTGGTGCAAGGGGGCAGGGCGGGCCTACGAGCAGTACTTC
NA,NA,TRBJ1-6,TRBV5-8,15,CASSFDRGYNSPLHF,TGTGCCAGCAGCTTTGACAGAGGCTATAATTCACCCCTCCACTTT
NA,NA,TRBJ2-7,TRBV6-5,15,CASRPQAGHTYEQYF,TGTGCCAGCAGGCCCCAAGCGGGACATACCTACGAGCAGTACTTC
NA,TRBD2,TRBJ2-3,TRBV5-1,20,CASSPSGLAGGPRGTDTQYF,TGCGCCAGCAGCCCCTCCGGACTAGCGGGAGGGCCGAGGGGCACAGATACGCAGTATTTT
NA,TRBD1,TRBJ1-3,TRBV7-6,16,CASSRRGRGPGNTIYF,TGTGCCAGCAGCCGCCGGGGCAGGGGGCCTGGAAACACCATATATTTT
few,NA,TRBJ1-1,TRBV27,13,CASISQGNTEAFF,TGTGCCAGCATATCACAGGGTAACACTGAAGCTTTCTTT
NA,NA,TRBJ2-1,TRBV20-1,11,CSASPRDEQFF,TGCAGTGCTAGCCCCAGGGATGAGCAGTTCTTC
NA,NA,TRBJ2-2,TRBV28,12,CASSLLTGELFF,TGTGCCAGCAGCCTTCTCACCGGGGAGCTGTTTTTT
NA,TRBD1,TRBJ1-2,TRBV6-5,15,CASRTPTGSNYGYTF,TGTGCCAGCAGGACACCGACAGGGTCCAACTATGGCTACACCTTC
NA,TRBD2,TRBJ2-7,TRBV6-5,13,CASRTGLVHEQYF,TGTGCCAGCAGGACTGGACTAGTCCACGAGCAGTACTTC
NA,NA,TRBJ1-1,TRBV2,15,CASSTHGQTNTEAFF,TGTGCCAGCAGTACCCACGGACAGACGAACACTGAAGCTTTCTTT
NA,NA,TRBJ2-6,TRBV7-8,14,CASSAYSGANVLTF,TGTGCCAGCAGCGCCTACTCTGGGGCCAACGTCCTGACTTTC
NA,TRBD2,TRBJ2-1,TRBV2,15,CASSPWAGRGDEQFF,TGTGCCAGCAGCCCCTGGGCAGGGAGGGGCGATGAGCAGTTCTTC
NA,TRBD1,TRBJ2-1,TRBV24-1,14,CATSRGSSYNEQFF,TGTGCCACCAGCAGGGGGAGTTCCTACAATGAGCAGTTCTTC
once,NA,TRBJ2-7,TRBV15,18,CATSRDPHRQIEVPEQYF,TGTGCCACCAGCAGAGATCCCCACCGACAGATCGAAGTGCCCGAGCAGTACTTC